This TCR beta chain was identified during a study of T cell changes during pregnancy in multiple sclerosis. Sequencing was performed with immunoSEQ multiplex PCR; in TCRdb, only in-frame clones are kept and a portion is missing. The data hold about 51,000 clones, with 93% observed a single time. This clone was counted only a few times. The CDR3 runs 15 residues. Per the germline V gene, CDR1 is MDHEN and CDR2 is SYDVKM. V lost 4 bases and J lost 7, with 19 bases in between. The TCR sequence derives from a female donor with multiple sclerosis, enrolled in a pregnancy study. The chain recombines TRBV28 with TRBJ1-2; D not resolved. Sequenced material: peripheral blood, taken in the second trimester of pregnancy. The CDR3 DNA is TGTGCCAGCAGTTCCCTCTCTGGCGGGCTCCGTGGCTACACCTTC. This gives the protein CASSSLSGGLRGYTF.